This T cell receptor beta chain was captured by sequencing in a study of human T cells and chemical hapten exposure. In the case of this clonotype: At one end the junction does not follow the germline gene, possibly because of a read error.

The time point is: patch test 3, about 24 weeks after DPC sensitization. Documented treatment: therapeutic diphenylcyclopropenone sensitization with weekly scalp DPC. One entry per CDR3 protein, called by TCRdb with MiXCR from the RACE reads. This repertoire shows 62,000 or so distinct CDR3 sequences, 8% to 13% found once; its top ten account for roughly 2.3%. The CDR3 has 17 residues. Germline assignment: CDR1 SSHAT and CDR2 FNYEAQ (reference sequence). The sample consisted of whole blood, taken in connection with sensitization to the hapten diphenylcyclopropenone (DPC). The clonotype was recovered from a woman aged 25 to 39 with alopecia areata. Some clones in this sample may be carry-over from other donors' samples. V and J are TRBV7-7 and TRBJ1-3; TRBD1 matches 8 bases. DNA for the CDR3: TGTGCTAGCAGCTTAGCCCAGACAGGGGCGGCTGGAAACACCATATATTTT. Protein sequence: CASSLAQTGAAGNTIYF.